A selection of T cell receptor beta chains follows, all from one sample in a study of prognosis after radiotherapy for stage I lung cancer. One entry per CDR3 protein, called by TCRdb with MiXCR from the multiplex PCR reads. This sample has about 59,000 distinct CDR3 sequences; 26% occur once, and the top ten carry 6% to 9%. The sample in question was PBMCs, obtained before or after stereotactic body radiation therapy (not recorded which). Every receptor here comes from a donor aged 50 or older with non-small cell lung cancer. The CDR3 runs from the conserved cysteine through the conserved F or W. The order of the fields is J gene, clone size, V gene, D gene, CDR3 protein, CDR3 DNA. D genes are given only for firm matches. Clone sizes are given selectively: once, few, many, or a class where the clone is expanded.

J gene: TRBJ1-4
clone size: many
V gene: TRBV20-1
D gene: TRBD1
CDR3 protein: CSARDRGGGNEKLFF
CDR3 DNA: TGCAGTGCTAGAGATCGGGGAGGGGGCAATGAAAAACTGTTTTTT

J gene: TRBJ2-7
clone size: many
V gene: TRBV7-6
D gene: TRBD2
CDR3 protein: CASSSVPGLGTNEQYF
CDR3 DNA: TGTGCCAGCAGCTCCGTTCCGGGACTAGGGACTAACGAGCAGTACTTC

J gene: TRBJ2-4
clone size: many
V gene: TRBV6-1
D gene: .
CDR3 protein: CASSGTLGIAKNIQYF
CDR3 DNA: TGTGCCAGCAGCGGGACATTAGGGATAGCCAAAAACATTCAGTACTTC

J gene: TRBJ1-2
clone size: many
V gene: TRBV7-9
D gene: TRBD1
CDR3 protein: CASSPSQGVNGYTF
CDR3 DNA: TGTGCCAGCAGCCCAAGTCAGGGGGTCAATGGCTACACCTTC

J gene: TRBJ1-1
clone size: many
V gene: TRBV6-1
D gene: TRBD1
CDR3 protein: CASRTGSGRSNTEAFF
CDR3 DNA: TGTGCCAGCAGGACAGGGAGCGGGAGGTCAAACACTGAAGCTTTCTTT

J gene: TRBJ2-5
clone size: many
V gene: TRBV20-1
D gene: .
CDR3 protein: CSPKTGLTETQYF
CDR3 DNA: TGCAGTCCTAAAACGGGACTCACGGAGACCCAGTACTTC

J gene: TRBJ2-7
clone size: many
V gene: TRBV11-2
D gene: .
CDR3 protein: CASSLSGRQYF
CDR3 DNA: TGTGCCAGCAGCTTATCCGGCCGGCAGTACTTC

J gene: TRBJ1-6
clone size: many
V gene: TRBV5-1
D gene: .
CDR3 protein: CASSLGSANSPLHF
CDR3 DNA: TGCGCCAGCAGCTTGGGTTCAGCTAATTCACCCCTCCACTTT

J gene: TRBJ2-2
clone size: many
V gene: TRBV19
D gene: .
CDR3 protein: CASSTTVVTGELFF
CDR3 DNA: TGTGCCAGTAGCACAACAGTGGTCACCGGGGAGCTGTTTTTT

J gene: TRBJ2-3
clone size: many
V gene: TRBV28
D gene: .
CDR3 protein: CASSSEDTQYF
CDR3 DNA: TGTGCCAGCAGTTCAGAAGATACGCAGTATTTT

J gene: TRBJ2-5
clone size: few
V gene: TRBV11-1
D gene: .
CDR3 protein: CASSLETPGQETQYF
CDR3 DNA: TGTGCCAGCAGCTTAGAAACCCCGGGCCAAGAGACCCAGTACTTC

J gene: TRBJ2-1
clone size: many
V gene: TRBV19
D gene: .
CDR3 protein: CASSNRALDEQFF
CDR3 DNA: TGTGCCAGTAGTAACAGGGCCCTCGATGAGCAGTTCTTC

J gene: TRBJ2-1
clone size: many
V gene: TRBV19
D gene: .
CDR3 protein: CASSLPNYNEQFF
CDR3 DNA: TGTGCCAGTAGTCTCCCGAACTACAATGAGCAGTTCTTC

J gene: TRBJ1-1
clone size: many
V gene: TRBV30
D gene: TRBD1
CDR3 protein: CAWKTTGRDTEAFF
CDR3 DNA: TGTGCCTGGAAGACGACAGGGAGGGACACTGAAGCTTTCTTT

J gene: TRBJ2-7
clone size: .
V gene: TRBV5-4
D gene: TRBD1
CDR3 protein: CASSRMDRITYEQYF
CDR3 DNA: TGTGCCAGCAGCCGTATGGACAGGATTACCTACGAGCAGTACTTC

J gene: TRBJ1-5
clone size: .
V gene: TRBV6-1
D gene: .
CDR3 protein: CASSAPGLQTQHF
CDR3 DNA: TGTGCCAGCAGTGCACCCGGGCTTCAGACCCAGCATTTT

J gene: TRBJ2-7
clone size: many
V gene: TRBV18
D gene: .
CDR3 protein: CASSPGRSEQYF
CDR3 DNA: TGTGCCAGCTCACCAGGGCGCAGCGAGCAGTACTTC

J gene: TRBJ2-1
clone size: .
V gene: TRBV7-9
D gene: .
CDR3 protein: CASSLDWDKHFF
CDR3 DNA: TGTGCCAGCAGTTTAGACTGGGATAAGCACTTCTTC

J gene: TRBJ1-3
clone size: many
V gene: TRBV19
D gene: .
CDR3 protein: CASNGGLSGNTIYF
CDR3 DNA: TGTGCCAGTAACGGGGGGCTCTCTGGAAACACCATATATTTT

J gene: TRBJ2-7
clone size: .
V gene: TRBV10-3
D gene: .
CDR3 protein: CAIGPSSYEKYF
CDR3 DNA: TGTGCCATAGGACCTTCTTCTTACGAGAAGTACTTC

J gene: TRBJ2-3
clone size: many
V gene: TRBV5-1
D gene: TRBD1
CDR3 protein: CASSTGQGTDTQYF
CDR3 DNA: TGCGCCAGCAGCACGGGACAGGGGACAGATACGCAGTATTTT

J gene: TRBJ2-1
clone size: many
V gene: TRBV20-1
D gene: TRBD1
CDR3 protein: CSARSDRASNEQFF
CDR3 DNA: TGCAGTGCTAGAAGTGACAGGGCTTCCAATGAGCAGTTCTTC

J gene: TRBJ2-7
clone size: many
V gene: TRBV7-3
D gene: .
CDR3 protein: CASSLGGGFDEQYF
CDR3 DNA: TGTGCCAGCAGCCTGGGAGGGGGCTTCGACGAGCAGTACTTC

J gene: TRBJ1-6
clone size: many
V gene: TRBV20-1
D gene: TRBD1
CDR3 protein: CSARGEGAFSGSHF
CDR3 DNA: TGCAGTGCTAGAGGGGAGGGGGCATTCAGTGGGAGCCACTTT

J gene: TRBJ2-7
clone size: .
V gene: TRBV6-1
D gene: .
CDR3 protein: CASSPRTRGGHNSYEQYF
CDR3 DNA: TGTGCCAGCAGTCCAAGGACTAGAGGGGGGCATAACTCATACGAGCAGTACTTC

J gene: TRBJ1-5
clone size: many
V gene: TRBV12-3/TRBV12-4
D gene: .
CDR3 protein: CASSRGRGQPQHF
CDR3 DNA: TGTGCCAGCAGTCGGGGGCGGGGGCAGCCCCAGCATTTT

J gene: TRBJ1-2
clone size: many
V gene: TRBV5-4
D gene: TRBD1
CDR3 protein: CASSLRRGLGYTF
CDR3 DNA: TGTGCCAGCAGCTTGCGCAGGGGGCTGGGCTACACCTTC

J gene: TRBJ1-1
clone size: few
V gene: TRBV7-9
D gene: TRBD1
CDR3 protein: CASSPTGASEAFF
CDR3 DNA: TGTGCCAGCAGCCCAACAGGGGCGTCTGAAGCTTTCTTT

J gene: TRBJ1-5
clone size: many
V gene: TRBV30
D gene: .
CDR3 protein: CAWSLGLVSNQPQHF
CDR3 DNA: TGTGCCTGGAGTCTTGGACTTGTCTCCAATCAGCCCCAGCATTTT

J gene: TRBJ2-5
clone size: few
V gene: TRBV5-1
D gene: TRBD2
CDR3 protein: CASSPLSGGLETQYF
CDR3 DNA: TGCGCCAGCAGTCCACTTAGCGGGGGGTTGGAGACCCAGTACTTC

J gene: TRBJ2-7
clone size: many
V gene: TRBV20-1
D gene: TRBD2
CDR3 protein: CSAWASGGAHEQYF
CDR3 DNA: TGCAGTGCTTGGGCTAGCGGGGGGGCCCACGAGCAGTACTTC

J gene: TRBJ1-2
clone size: many
V gene: TRBV24-1
D gene: .
CDR3 protein: CATSDPADSSDGYTF
CDR3 DNA: TGTGCCACCAGTGACCCCGCGGACAGCTCAGATGGCTACACCTTC

J gene: TRBJ2-5
clone size: few
V gene: TRBV3-1
D gene: TRBD2
CDR3 protein: CASSLLSGGAGETQYF
CDR3 DNA: TGTGCCAGCAGCCTTCTCAGCGGGGGGGCAGGAGAGACCCAGTACTTC

J gene: TRBJ2-7
clone size: many
V gene: TRBV20-1
D gene: TRBD1
CDR3 protein: CSAIGQAYEQYF
CDR3 DNA: TGCAGTGCTATCGGACAGGCCTACGAGCAGTACTTC

J gene: TRBJ2-5
clone size: few
V gene: TRBV7-6
D gene: TRBD2
CDR3 protein: CASSSKGSTSAETQYF
CDR3 DNA: TGTGCCAGCAGCTCCAAGGGGTCTACTAGCGCAGAGACCCAGTACTTC

J gene: TRBJ2-7
clone size: .
V gene: TRBV12-3/TRBV12-4
D gene: TRBD1
CDR3 protein: CASTRTGETYEQYF
CDR3 DNA: TGTGCCAGCACTAGGACAGGGGAAACCTACGAGCAGTACTTC

J gene: TRBJ1-5
clone size: .
V gene: TRBV27
D gene: .
CDR3 protein: CASSPAAWQRQPQHF
CDR3 DNA: TGTGCCAGCAGCCCGGCAGCGTGGCAGCGGCAGCCCCAGCATTTT

J gene: TRBJ1-2
clone size: once
V gene: TRBV5-4
D gene: .
CDR3 protein: CASSLEIPGAEVYTF
CDR3 DNA: TGTGCCAGCAGCTTGGAGATCCCGGGGGCGGAGGTCTACACCTTC

J gene: TRBJ1-1
clone size: many
V gene: TRBV2
D gene: TRBD1
CDR3 protein: CASSDNRGTEAFF
CDR3 DNA: TGTGCCAGCAGTGATAACAGGGGCACTGAAGCTTTCTTT

J gene: TRBJ2-1
clone size: many
V gene: TRBV30
D gene: TRBD2
CDR3 protein: CAWGRSGGNEQFF
CDR3 DNA: TGTGCCTGGGGTAGGTCGGGGGGCAATGAGCAGTTCTTC

J gene: TRBJ1-1
clone size: many
V gene: TRBV10-3
D gene: .
CDR3 protein: CATLGGSTEAFF
CDR3 DNA: TGTGCCACCCTTGGAGGGAGCACTGAAGCTTTCTTT